The rows below give T cell receptor beta chains drawn from one sample of a study of post-analysis software for immune sequencing data. TCRdb fed the PCR reads into MiXCR, producing one record per CDR3 protein. The repertoire consists of about 800,000 distinct CDR3 sequences, with 25% to 30% occurring once and the leading ten covering under 0.7%. Sequencing was carried out using blood. The source is a girl aged 10 to 17 with multiple sclerosis. The CDR3 runs from the conserved cysteine through the conserved F or W. The order of the fields is D gene, CDR3 length, J gene, clone size, V gene, CDR3 protein, CDR3 DNA. The D gene is left open where the match is weak. Clone sizes are given selectively: once, few, many, or a class where the clone is expanded.

TRBD1 | 15 | TRBJ2-1 | - | TRBV28 | CASMTGGEVYNGQFF | TGTGCCAGCATGACAGGGGGAGAGGTCTACAATGGGCAGTTCTTC
TRBD1 | 15 | TRBJ2-1 | - | TRBV19 | CASSGGTGGYNEQFF | TGTGCCAGTAGTGGTGGGACAGGGGGCTACAATGAGCAGTTCTTC
- | 13 | TRBJ2-7 | many | TRBV20-1 | CSAHRDSGYEQYF | TGCAGTGCCCACCGGGACTCGGGCTACGAGCAGTACTTC
- | 14 | TRBJ2-6 | - | TRBV6-4 | CASSDSGQGNVLTF | TGTGCCAGCAGTGACTCAGGTCAGGGGAACGTCCTGACTTTC
- | 14 | TRBJ2-5 | - | TRBV28 | CASSSFGAGETQYF | TGTGCCAGCAGTTCCTTTGGGGCAGGAGAGACCCAGTACTTC
TRBD1 | 15 | TRBJ2-1 | - | TRBV6-2/TRBV6-3 | CASIPRDRVYNEQFF | TGTGCCAGCATACCTCGGGACAGGGTCTACAATGAGCAGTTCTTC
TRBD1 | 15 | TRBJ2-7 | - | TRBV6-2/TRBV6-3 | CAGYTPGQGSYEQYF | TGTGCCGGCTATACACCGGGACAGGGGTCCTACGAGCAGTACTTC
- | 13 | TRBJ2-7 | many | TRBV7-2 | CASSYGQNYEQYF | TGTGCCAGCAGCTACGGACAGAACTACGAGCAGTACTTC
TRBD1 | 14 | TRBJ2-7 | - | TRBV12-5 | CASGSGGSYNEQYF | TGTGCTAGTGGTTCAGGGGGTTCCTACAATGAGCAGTACTTC
- | 13 | TRBJ1-2 | - | TRBV7-8 | CASSLERAHGYTF | TGTGCCAGCAGCTTAGAAAGGGCCCATGGCTACACCTTC
- | 13 | TRBJ1-2 | - | TRBV29-1 | CSVEGRDNYGYTF | TGCAGCGTTGAAGGCCGGGACAACTATGGCTACACCTTC
TRBD2 | 13 | TRBJ2-1 | few | TRBV5-1 | CASSRGGNNEQFF | TGCGCCAGCAGCCGGGGGGGTAACAATGAGCAGTTCTTC
- | 14 | TRBJ2-7 | - | TRBV6-2/TRBV6-3 | CASNYLLGGLAQYF | TGTGCCAGCAACTACTTGCTCGGCGGGTTAGCCCAGTACTTC
- | 13 | TRBJ1-4 | - | TRBV27 | CASSLWGNEKLFF | TGTGCCAGCAGTTTATGGGGTAATGAAAAACTGTTTTTT
- | 16 | TRBJ2-2 | - | TRBV11-2 | CASSLVTGMDTGELFF | TGTGCCAGCAGCTTAGTGACCGGGATGGATACCGGGGAGCTGTTTTTT
- | 14 | TRBJ2-7 | few | TRBV10-2 | CASSLSKIGYEQYF | TGCGCCAGCAGCCTTAGTAAGATCGGCTACGAGCAGTACTTC
- | 15 | TRBJ1-2 | - | TRBV11-2 | CASSTPRRPNYGYTF | TGTGCCAGCAGCACGCCTAGACGTCCCAACTATGGCTACACCTTC
- | 14 | TRBJ2-1 | many | TRBV7-2 | CASSLYGNYNEQFF | TGTGCCAGCAGCTTATACGGAAATTACAATGAGCAGTTCTTC
TRBD1 | 13 | TRBJ1-2 | - | TRBV6-5 | CASRRQGARGYTF | TGTGCCAGCAGAAGACAGGGGGCACGTGGCTACACCTTC
- | 16 | TRBJ1-1 | once | TRBV5-1 | CASSPSGLSANTEAFF | TGCGCCAGCAGCCCGAGTGGCCTGTCGGCGAACACTGAAGCTTTCTTT
- | 14 | TRBJ2-7 | few | TRBV7-2 | CASSLQARIYEQYF | TGTGCCAGCAGCTTACAGGCCAGGATCTACGAGCAGTACTTC
- | 14 | TRBJ2-3 | few | TRBV7-2 | CASVEGEGTDTQYF | TGTGCCAGCGTGGAAGGGGAGGGCACAGATACGCAGTATTTT
TRBD1 | 16 | TRBJ2-1 | - | TRBV4-3 | CASSQDPGGSSYEQFF | TGCGCCAGCAGCCAAGATCCAGGGGGCAGCTCCTACGAGCAGTTCTTC
- | 14 | TRBJ1-1 | few | TRBV5-6 | CASSLFGMNTEAFF | TGTGCCAGCAGCTTGTTCGGGATGAACACTGAAGCTTTCTTT
TRBD1 | 15 | TRBJ1-2 | - | TRBV7-8 | CASSLDRGLSYGYTF | TGTGCCAGCAGCTTAGACAGGGGGCTTTCCTATGGCTACACCTTC
- | 12 | TRBJ1-2 | - | TRBV6-2/TRBV6-3 | CASSYSSYGYTF | TGTGCCAGCAGTTACTCGAGTTACGGCTACACCTTC
- | 13 | TRBJ1-2 | - | TRBV12-3/TRBV12-4 | CASTPGANYGYTF | TGTGCCAGCACTCCAGGGGCGAACTATGGCTACACCTTC
- | 15 | TRBJ1-6 | - | TRBV6-5 | CASKYEISPDSPLHF | TGTGCCAGCAAGTATGAAATCTCCCCGGATTCACCCCTCCACTTT
- | 13 | TRBJ1-5 | - | TRBV27 | CASSLRDEQPQHF | TGTGCCAGCAGTTTGCGGGATGAACAGCCCCAGCATTTT
TRBD2 | 17 | TRBJ2-7 | few | TRBV11-2 | CASSFPRTSRNAYEQYF | TGTGCCAGCAGCTTCCCAAGGACTAGCCGGAATGCCTACGAGCAGTACTTC
- | 10 | TRBJ2-7 | many | TRBV29-1 | CSVLSGEQYF | TGCAGCGTTTTGTCCGGTGAGCAGTACTTC
- | 13 | TRBJ2-5 | few | TRBV5-6 | CASTSQGGETQYF | TGTGCCAGCACCAGTCAGGGGGGAGAGACCCAGTACTTC
- | 11 | TRBJ2-7 | - | TRBV20-1 | CSARDVSEQYF | TGCAGTGCTAGAGACGTTTCCGAGCAGTACTTC
- | 15 | TRBJ2-1 | few | TRBV27 | CASSLLGVSYNEQFF | TGTGCCAGCAGTTTATTGGGAGTATCCTACAATGAGCAGTTCTTC
TRBD2 | 15 | TRBJ2-7 | few | TRBV27 | CASSPTRLADYEQYF | TGTGCCAGCAGCCCCACTAGACTAGCCGACTACGAGCAGTACTTC
TRBD1 | 13 | TRBJ1-1 | - | TRBV7-2 | CACRDRVYTEAFF | TGTGCCTGCAGAGACAGGGTGTACACCGAAGCTTTCTTT
- | 17 | TRBJ2-1 | - | TRBV4-1 | CASSQLVGTSSYNEQFF | TGCGCCAGCAGCCAACTGGTAGGGACAAGCTCCTACAATGAGCAGTTCTTC
TRBD2 | 16 | TRBJ2-1 | - | TRBV28 | CASRNPGLAPRNEQFF | TGTGCCAGCAGAAATCCGGGACTAGCGCCACGGAATGAGCAGTTCTTC
- | 13 | TRBJ1-1 | - | TRBV5-1 | CASSRGENTEASF | TGCGCCAGCAGCCGAGGGGAGAACACTGAAGCTTCCTTT
TRBD2 | 16 | TRBJ2-1 | - | TRBV16 | CASSQLGTSGNNEQFF | TGTGCCAGCAGCCAATTAGGGACTAGCGGGAACAATGAGCAGTTCTTC
- | 14 | TRBJ2-7 | few | TRBV29-1 | CSVVFQKLSYEQYF | TGCAGCGTTGTGTTCCAGAAACTTTCCTACGAGCAGTACTTC
TRBD2 | 16 | TRBJ2-3 | once | TRBV28 | CASSTGASGGGDTQYF | TGTGCCAGCAGTACTGGGGCTAGCGGGGGAGGAGATACGCAGTATTTT
- | 14 | TRBJ1-1 | - | TRBV29-1 | CSVETAGRNTEAFF | TGCAGCGTTGAAACGGCGGGAAGGAACACTGAAGCTTTCTTT
- | 11 | TRBJ1-1 | few | TRBV29-1 | CSVVGTSGTFF | TGCAGCGTTGTCGGGACCTCAGGGACTTTCTTT
- | 14 | TRBJ2-1 | few | TRBV9 | CASSAAPSYNEQFF | TGTGCCAGCAGCGCGGCGCCCTCCTACAATGAGCAGTTCTTC
TRBD2 | 16 | TRBJ2-1 | few | TRBV2 | CASSPRGGRVLNEQFF | TGTGCCAGCAGCCCAAGGGGTGGGAGGGTCCTGAATGAGCAGTTCTTC
- | 13 | TRBJ2-4 | - | TRBV7-2 | CASSLGGVNIQYF | TGTGCCAGCAGCTTAGGGGGGGTGAACATTCAGTACTTC
TRBD1 | 13 | TRBJ2-3 | - | TRBV4-3 | CASSLYRGDTQYF | TGCGCCAGCAGCCTATACAGGGGAGATACGCAGTATTTT
TRBD1 | 15 | TRBJ2-3 | - | TRBV2 | CASSAGTGATNTQYF | TGTGCCAGCAGTGCCGGGACAGGGGCTACCAATACGCAGTATTTT
- | 15 | TRBJ1-4 | - | TRBV9 | CASSLLQGPNEKLFF | TGTGCCAGCAGCCTCTTACAGGGACCTAATGAAAAACTGTTTTTT
- | 15 | TRBJ1-5 | - | TRBV24-1 | CATTPRGGGDQPQHF | TGTGCCACCACTCCCAGGGGCGGGGGCGATCAGCCCCAGCATTTT
- | 16 | TRBJ2-2 | few | TRBV20-1 | CSAREGGRVNTGELFF | TGCAGTGCTAGAGAAGGTGGCAGGGTGAACACCGGGGAGCTGTTTTTT
- | 13 | TRBJ2-7 | few | TRBV20-1 | CSPRGDRDYEQYF | TGCAGCCCGAGAGGGGACCGGGACTACGAGCAGTACTTC
- | 15 | TRBJ2-3 | - | TRBV10-3 | CAISDQGYRTDTQYF | TGTGCCATCAGTGACCAGGGGTACCGCACAGATACGCAGTATTTT
- | 13 | TRBJ2-1 | - | TRBV5-1 | CASSLGSSNEQFF | TGCGCCAGCAGCTTGGGGTCGAGCAATGAGCAGTTCTTC
- | 14 | TRBJ2-7 | few | TRBV10-3 | CASRAEPAGYEQYF | TGTGCCAGCCGCGCCGAGCCAGCGGGCTACGAGCAGTACTTC
- | 14 | TRBJ2-7 | - | TRBV20-1 | CSARDRGTSNEQYF | TGCAGTGCTAGAGACCGGGGAACATCGAACGAGCAGTACTTC